In this sample, the clone carrying this T cell receptor beta chain turned up many times. Unsorted libraries used 2 million PBMCs kept at -80 degrees C. TCRdb processed the 5' RACE reads anew with MiXCR; each CDR3 protein has one entry. Of more than 60,000 distinct CDR3 sequences listed, less than 4% were seen once; the top ten hold less than 2.5%. The CDR3 totals 16 residues. CDR1 is ENHRY and CDR2 is SYGVKD in the germline V gene. Trimming took 5 bases from V and 2 from J; bases not matched to a gene: 8. This specimen belongs to a study of neurological immune-mediated disorders. As for the study in general: Secondary progressive cases numbered 3 among the roughly 35 multiple sclerosis patients, while the other 31 were relapsing-remitting.

The clonotype was recovered from a woman aged 45-59 years with multiple sclerosis. Sequenced: PBMCs. The V and J genes are TRBV10-3 and TRBJ2-7; TRBD1 aligns across 11 bases. Here the CDR3 reads CAISSPGQGGTYEQYF. CDR3 DNA sequence: TGTGCCATCAGTAGTCCGGGACAGGGGGGAACCTACGAGCAGTACTTC.